The text below deals with one TCR beta chain. Libraries were prepared by immunoSEQ multiplex PCR; TCRdb keeps only in-frame clonotypes and omits some of them. The sample has around 50,000 clones; around 92% are singletons. These data belong to a study of T cell changes during pregnancy in multiple sclerosis. Germline V lookup: CDR1 MNHNS, CDR2 SASEGT. This CDR3 is built from 14 residues. V lost 7 bases, J lost 1 base, and 14 bases lay in between. The source was peripheral blood, collected after pregnancy. The sequence was collected from a female donor in good health, enrolled as a control in a pregnancy study. V is TRBV6-1 and J is TRBJ2-7, with a weak D call TRBD1 (5 bases). CDR3 nucleotide sequence: TGTGCCAGCACCACAGGTCGCGCTTCCTACGAGCAGTACTTC. Translating gives CASTTGRASYEQYF.